This TCR beta chain was documented in a study of somatic mutations in cytotoxic T cells in rheumatoid arthritis. Whole-study results and caveats: Clonality of CD8+ cells rose with age in rheumatoid arthritis patients but not healthy controls.

Comment on this clone: Its specificity is not known.

The table came from immunoSEQ multiplex PCR; TCRdb's copy has only in-frame clones and leaves some out. The table lists about 20,000 clones, 86% of them singletons. The sequence was obtained from a woman in her fifties or sixties in good health. The sequenced sample consisted of CD8+ T cells sorted from blood.

CDR3 residues: CASSDSSGEFYEQYF. The CDR3 DNA sequence: TGTGCCAGCAGTGACTCTAGCGGGGAATTCTACGAGCAGTACTTC. The gene calls are TRBV6-1 and TRBJ2-7, with 9 bases matching TRBD2. Looked up from germline, CDR1 is MNHNS and CDR2 is SASEGT. CDR3 size: 15 residues. V was pared by 3 bases and J by 3 bases, with 6 bases of the junction left unmatched.